This record covers a single T cell receptor beta chain. Its antigen remains unidentified. The record has no base qualities; no much larger clone is one base away. CDR1 and CDR2 were assigned from the germline V gene (reference sequence) as SGHNT and YYREEE. CDR3 length: 16 amino acids, cysteine to phenylalanine. Here the CDR3 DNA is all that survives: 48 bases in frame from base 1. Here V drops 4 bases and J drops 4 bases, and the junction holds 10 bases not matched to any gene. This sample was included in a study of T cell changes during pregnancy in multiple sclerosis (dated by TCRdb to about 2019). For context, the study as a whole: The study looked at changes in the T cell repertoire across pregnancy in women with multiple sclerosis.

Library method: the immunoSEQ multiplex PCR assay. TCRdb stores this immuneACCESS table with in-frame sequences only. Part of the clones is absent; in the studies checked, under half of the shortfall reflects unresolved V genes, and no reason is known for the rest. Within this sample are tens of thousands of clones, with about 87% of them counted one time only. Jointly, the top ten make up 1% to 1.5% of the sample. This clonotype was sampled from a female donor with multiple sclerosis, enrolled in a pregnancy study. This sample comprised CD4+ T cells from peripheral blood mononuclear cells, obtained in the second trimester of pregnancy. This chain joins TRBV5-4 to TRBJ2-5; 10 bases in between match TRBD1. The base sequence is TGTGCCAGCAGCCCTCATGTGACAGGGGGCCTAGAGACCCAGTACTTC. This is translated as CASSPHVTGGLETQYF.